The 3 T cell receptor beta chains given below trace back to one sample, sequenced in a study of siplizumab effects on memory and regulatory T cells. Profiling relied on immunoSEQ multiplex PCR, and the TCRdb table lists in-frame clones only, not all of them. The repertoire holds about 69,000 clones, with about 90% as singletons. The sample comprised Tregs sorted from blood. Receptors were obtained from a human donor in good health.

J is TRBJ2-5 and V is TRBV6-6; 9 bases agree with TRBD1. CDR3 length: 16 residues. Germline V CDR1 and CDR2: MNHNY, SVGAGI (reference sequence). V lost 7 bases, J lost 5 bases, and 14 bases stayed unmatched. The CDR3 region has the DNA TGTGCCAGCAAAGGGGGAGGGACAGGGAAAGGGGAGACCCAGTACTTC. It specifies CASKGGGTGKGETQYF.

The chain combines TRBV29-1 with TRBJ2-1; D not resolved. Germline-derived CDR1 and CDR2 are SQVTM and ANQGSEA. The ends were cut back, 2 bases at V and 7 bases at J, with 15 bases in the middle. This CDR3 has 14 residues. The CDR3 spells CSVEPRRAVNEQFF. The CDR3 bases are TGCAGCGTTGAACCCAGGCGCGCTGTGAATGAGCAGTTCTTC.

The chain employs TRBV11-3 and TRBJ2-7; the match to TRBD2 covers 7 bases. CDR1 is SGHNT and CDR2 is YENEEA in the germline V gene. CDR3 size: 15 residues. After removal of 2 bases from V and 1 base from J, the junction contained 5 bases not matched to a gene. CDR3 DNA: TGTGCCAGCAGCTTATTTGCGGGAGCTTCCTACGAGCAGTACTTC. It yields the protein CASSLFAGASYEQYF.